This T cell receptor (beta chain) appears in the sequencing data of a study of early stage breast cancer tumors. Whole-study context: Each sample averaged around 9.2-fold read coverage.

Sequencing was performed with immunoSEQ multiplex PCR; in TCRdb, only in-frame clones are kept and a portion is missing. This sample yields about 3,300 clones, of which 64% are seen a single time; around 17% belongs to the top ten. CDR1 ENHRY and CDR2 SYGVKD come from the germline V gene. V lost 4 bases, J lost 0 bases, and 3 bases stayed unmatched. The CDR3 consists of 16 residues. This clone was seen more than once but under ten times. This chain joins TRBV10-3 and TRBJ2-1, with TRBD2 identical over 10 bases. Sequenced input: breast tumor tissue. The receptor was isolated from a person aged 40 to 49 with breast cancer. This CDR3 reads CAISGTSGSSYNEQFF. In nucleotides, the CDR3 is TGTGCCATCAGTGGGACTAGCGGTAGCTCCTACAATGAGCAGTTCTTC.